The present entry profiles one T cell receptor (beta chain) with its context. The sample is drawn from a study of T cell responses to AZD1222 COVID-19 vaccine. TCRdb's table, derived via immunoSEQ multiplex PCR, lists solely in-frame clones and lacks some. The repertoire has around 140,000 clones, 80% to 95% of them found once; the top ten carry 3.6%. The CDR3 consists of 17 residues. Trimming at V came to 3 bases and at J to 4 bases, leaving 11 bases not matched to a gene. Looked up from germline, CDR1 is LGHDT and CDR2 is YNNKEL (reference sequence). The sample here was peripheral blood, taken 28 days after the second AZD1222 dose. The chain recombines TRBV3-1 (or the pseudogene TRBV3-2) with TRBJ2-2; 7 bases match TRBD2. This TCR came from an adult who received the AZD1222 COVID-19 vaccine. CDR3 in DNA: TGTGCCAGCAGCCATCACGGACTAGTGATATCCACCGGGGAGCTGTTTTTT. Its protein product is CASSHHGLVISTGELFF.